This TCR beta chain originates from a study of blood T cell repertoires in COVID-19. Looking at the study overall: Italy, Spain and the United States were the sources of the convalescent and acute COVID-19 samples. T cells, B-cell-depleted T cells, or PBMCs provided the cDNA or gDNA that served as material.

The germline V gene encodes CDR1 MNHNY and CDR2 SVGAGI (reference sequence). The germline V and J ends were trimmed by 7 bases and 1 base, with 17 bases remaining between them. The CDR3 loop spans 16 amino acids. Source study methods: Amplified reference gene primers provided the basis for estimating nucleated cell counts. This table comes from immunoSEQ multiplex PCR, and its TCRdb copy is limited to in-frame clones, with some not included. The D gene and trimming were derived from the DNA, and the V and J assignments and clone size from that table. The sample lists a few hundred thousand clones, around 89% occurring once.

The gene calls are TRBV6-6 and TRBJ1-5; D remains ambiguous. Sequenced material: peripheral blood. The sequence was obtained from a woman in her sixties or seventies with acute or convalescent COVID-19. This CDR3 is CASTPDSGSSNQPQHF. As DNA, the CDR3 is TGTGCCAGCACCCCCGACTCCGGGAGCAGCAATCAGCCCCAGCATTTT.